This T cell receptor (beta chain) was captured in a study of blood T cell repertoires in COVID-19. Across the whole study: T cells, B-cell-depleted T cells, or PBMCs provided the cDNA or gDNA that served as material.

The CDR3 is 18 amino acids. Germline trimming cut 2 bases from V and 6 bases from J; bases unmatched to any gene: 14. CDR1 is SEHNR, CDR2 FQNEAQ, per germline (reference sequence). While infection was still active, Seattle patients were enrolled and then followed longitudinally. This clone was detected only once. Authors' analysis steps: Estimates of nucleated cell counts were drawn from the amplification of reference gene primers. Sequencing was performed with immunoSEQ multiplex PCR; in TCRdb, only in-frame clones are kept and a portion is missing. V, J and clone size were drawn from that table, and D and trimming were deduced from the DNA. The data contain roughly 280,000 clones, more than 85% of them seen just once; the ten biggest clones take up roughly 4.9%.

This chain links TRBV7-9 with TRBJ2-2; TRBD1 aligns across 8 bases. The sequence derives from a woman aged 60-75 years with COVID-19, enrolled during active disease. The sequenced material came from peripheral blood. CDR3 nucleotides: TGTGCCAGCAGCTTATTCACAGGGGGTATGGTAATCCCCGGGGAGCTGTTTTTT. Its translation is CASSLFTGGMVIPGELFF.